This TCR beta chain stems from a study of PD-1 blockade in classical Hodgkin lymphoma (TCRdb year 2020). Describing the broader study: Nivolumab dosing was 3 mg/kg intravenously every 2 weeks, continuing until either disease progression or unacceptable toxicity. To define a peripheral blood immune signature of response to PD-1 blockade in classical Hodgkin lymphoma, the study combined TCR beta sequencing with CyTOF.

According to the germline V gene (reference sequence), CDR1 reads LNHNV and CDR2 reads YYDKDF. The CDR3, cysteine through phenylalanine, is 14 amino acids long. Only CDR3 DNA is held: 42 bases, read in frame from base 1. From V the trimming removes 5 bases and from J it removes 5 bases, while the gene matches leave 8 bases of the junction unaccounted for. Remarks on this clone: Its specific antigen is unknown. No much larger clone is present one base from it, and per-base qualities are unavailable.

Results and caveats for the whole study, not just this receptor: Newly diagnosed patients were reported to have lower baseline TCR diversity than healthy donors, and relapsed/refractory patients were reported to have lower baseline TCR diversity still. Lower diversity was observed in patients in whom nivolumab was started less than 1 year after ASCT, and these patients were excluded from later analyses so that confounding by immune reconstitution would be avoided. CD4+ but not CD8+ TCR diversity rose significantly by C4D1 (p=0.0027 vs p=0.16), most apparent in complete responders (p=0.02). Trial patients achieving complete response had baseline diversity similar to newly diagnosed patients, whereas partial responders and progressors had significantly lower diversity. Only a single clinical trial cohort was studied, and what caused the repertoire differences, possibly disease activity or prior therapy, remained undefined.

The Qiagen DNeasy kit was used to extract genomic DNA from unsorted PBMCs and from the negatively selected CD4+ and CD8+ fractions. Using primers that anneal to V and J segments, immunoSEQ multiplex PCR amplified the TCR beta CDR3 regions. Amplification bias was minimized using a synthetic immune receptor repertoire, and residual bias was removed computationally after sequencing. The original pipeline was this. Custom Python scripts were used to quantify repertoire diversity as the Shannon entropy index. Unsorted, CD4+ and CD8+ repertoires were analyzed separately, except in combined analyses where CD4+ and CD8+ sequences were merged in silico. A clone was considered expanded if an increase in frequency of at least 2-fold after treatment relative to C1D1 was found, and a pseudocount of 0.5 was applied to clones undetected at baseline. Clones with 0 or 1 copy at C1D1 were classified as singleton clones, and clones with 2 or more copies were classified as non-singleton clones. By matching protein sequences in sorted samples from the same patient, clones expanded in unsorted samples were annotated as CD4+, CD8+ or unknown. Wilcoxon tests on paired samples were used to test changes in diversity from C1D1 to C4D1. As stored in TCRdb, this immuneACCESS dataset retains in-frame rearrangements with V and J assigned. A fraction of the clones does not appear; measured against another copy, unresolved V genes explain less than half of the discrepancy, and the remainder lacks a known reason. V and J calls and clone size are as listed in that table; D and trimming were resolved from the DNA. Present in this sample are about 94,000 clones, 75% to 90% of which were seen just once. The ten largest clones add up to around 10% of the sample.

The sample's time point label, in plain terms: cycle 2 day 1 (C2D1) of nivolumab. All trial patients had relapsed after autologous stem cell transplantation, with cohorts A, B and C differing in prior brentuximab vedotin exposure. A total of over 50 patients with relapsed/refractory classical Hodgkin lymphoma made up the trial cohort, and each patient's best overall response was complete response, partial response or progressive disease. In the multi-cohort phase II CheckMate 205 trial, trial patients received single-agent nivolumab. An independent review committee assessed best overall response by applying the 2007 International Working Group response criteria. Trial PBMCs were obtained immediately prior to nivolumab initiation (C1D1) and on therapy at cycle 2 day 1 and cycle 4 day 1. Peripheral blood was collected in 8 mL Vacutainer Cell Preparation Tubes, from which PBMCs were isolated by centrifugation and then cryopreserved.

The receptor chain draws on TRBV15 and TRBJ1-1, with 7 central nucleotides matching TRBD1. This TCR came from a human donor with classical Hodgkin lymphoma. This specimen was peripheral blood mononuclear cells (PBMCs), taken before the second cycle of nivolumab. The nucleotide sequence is TGTGCCACCAGCGGAAGCCCCAGGGGGACTGAAGCTTTCTTT. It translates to CATSGSPRGTEAFF.